These 10 T cell receptor beta chains share one sample of origin, sequenced in a study of blood T cells in healthy people across ages. Next came a second PCR, run for about 6 to 11 cycles, which used a sample-barcoded 5' primer along with a J-beta primer mix. TCRdb reprocessed the 5' RACE reads via MiXCR and lists one record per CDR3 protein. This sample has around 520,000 distinct CDR3 sequences, with about 26% found just once. Another study also made use of these data, one on T cells of mothers and their children.

Sequencing was carried out using blood. These TCRs come from a boy younger than 10 in good health.

This chain uses TRBV5-1 with TRBJ1-1; no firm D call. CDR1 and CDR2 (germline): SGHRS, YFSETQ. This CDR3 has 13 amino acids. Deletions cut 3 bases from V and 1 base from J, with 7 bases between. The CDR3 loop reads CASSSVPNTEAFF. In DNA, the CDR3 is TGCGCCAGCAGCTCCGTTCCGAACACTGAAGCTTTCTTT. The full variable domain, with the rest looked up from reference TRBV5-1 and TRBJ1-1, is KAGVTQTPRYLIKTRGQQVTLSCSPISGHRSVSWYQQTPGQGLQFLFEYFSETQRNKGNFPGRFSGRQFSNSRSEMNVSTLELGDSALYLCASSSVPNTEAFFGQGTRLTVV.

The chain is built from TRBV9 and TRBJ2-4, with TRBD1 matching 7 bases. CDR1 and CDR2 from the germline V gene are SGDLS and YYNGEE. V lost 0 bases, J lost 6 bases, and 3 bases stayed unmatched. The CDR3 extends over 14 amino acids. The CDR3 is CASSVGSGGNIQYF. The CDR3 DNA is TGTGCCAGCAGCGTAGGCTCAGGGGGAAACATTCAGTACTTC.

CDR3 sequence reads: CSASDRSNEKLFF. The CDR3 bases are TGCAGTGCTTCTGACCGGAGTAATGAAAAACTGTTTTTT. The chain combines TRBV20-1 with TRBJ1-4; D remains ambiguous. CDR3 length: 13 amino acids. The germline V gene has CDR1 DFQATT and CDR2 SNEGSKA (reference sequence). V was cut by 5 bases and J by 4 bases, with 11 bases left in between.

As for this clonotype: The junction does not match germline at one end; this may be a read error. The chain couples TRBV12-3 or TRBV12-4 to TRBJ2-5, with D perhaps given as TRBD1 or TRBD2 (5 bases each). CDR3 length: 13 amino acids. The CDR3 DNA reads as TGTGCCGGCAGTGGGACCATCCAAGAGACCCAGTACTTC. Encoded protein: CAGSGTIQETQYF.

The rearrangement uses TRBV7-9 and TRBJ2-1; 9 nucleotides agree with TRBD1. TRBJ2-5 explains the end of the DNA better; the J call may be wrong. This CDR3 spans 15 amino acids. The germline V gene encodes CDR1 SEHNR and CDR2 FQNEAQ (reference sequence). The DNA of the CDR3 is TGTGCCAGCAGCTTTTCGGGACAGGGACGAGAGACCCAGTACTTC. Translation gives CASSFSGQGRETQYF.

In its sample, this clonotype was seen a few times. V and J are TRBV18 and TRBJ2-5; no reliable D call. With 6 bases removed from V and 0 bases from J, the gap between germline ends came to 11 bases. In germline, CDR1 is KGHSH, CDR2 LQKENI. The CDR3 has 14 residues. The CDR3 coding sequence is TGTGCCAGCTCGCTGAACGGTTACCAAGAGACCCAGTACTTC. It yields the protein CASSLNGYQETQYF.

The CDR3 coding sequence is TGTGCCAGCAGTTATCCCAAAGCGGCCTACGAGCAGTACTTC. It codes for CASSYPKAAYEQYF. The chain links TRBV6-2 or TRBV6-3 to TRBJ2-7; tentatively, D is TRBD2 (5 bases). The CDR3 covers 14 residues. Germline V lookup: CDR1 MNHEY, CDR2 SVGEGT. V gave up 3 bases and J gave up 2 bases, with 11 bases separating them.

The V gene is TRBV12-3 or TRBV12-4, the J gene TRBJ1-6; D is perhaps TRBD1 (6 bases). The germline V and J ends were trimmed by 6 bases and 7 bases, with 16 bases remaining between them. The CDR3 spans 15 residues. As DNA, the CDR3 is TGTGCCAGCAGCCGCGTATGGGGGCGGAATTCACCCCTCCACTTT. This codes for CASSRVWGRNSPLHF.

V and J are TRBV20-1 and TRBJ2-5; 13 bases line up with TRBD2. Germline V gene data show CDR1 as DFQATT and CDR2 as SNEGSKA (reference sequence). The CDR3 totals 15 residues. V shed 1 base and J 5 bases; nucleotides not matched to a gene: 4. CDR3 sequence (DNA): TGCAGTGCTAGAGCCGGGACTAGCGGGATGGAGACCCAGTACTTC. As protein: CSARAGTSGMETQYF.

This clonotype was observed a few times. The gene calls are TRBV6-5 and TRBJ2-7; 8 bases map to TRBD1. CDR1 MNHEY and CDR2 SVGAGI come from the germline V gene. The V and J ends lost 10 bases and 0 bases, in that order; junction bases with no gene match: 8. There are 14 residues in the CDR3. The CDR3: CATRRGQGSYEQYF. CDR3 nucleotide sequence: TGTGCCACACGGCGCGGACAGGGCTCCTACGAGCAGTACTTC.